The present T cell receptor beta chain was sequenced within a study of T cells of healthy individuals. This clonotype was observed many times. TCRdb ran MiXCR on the 5' RACE reads and lists one entry per CDR3 protein. The sample yields approximately 50,000 distinct CDR3 sequences, roughly 14% seen once. The CDR3 totals 13 residues. Trimming took 1 base from V and 2 from J, leaving 5 bases between them. Germline V CDR1 and CDR2: SEHNR, FQNEAQ (reference sequence). The gene calls are TRBV7-9 and TRBJ1-2; unclear D gene. The sequence was collected from a human donor in good health. The CDR3 nucleotides are TGTGCCAGCAGCTTAGAAGGGAACTATGGCTACACCTTC. Amino acids: CASSLEGNYGYTF.